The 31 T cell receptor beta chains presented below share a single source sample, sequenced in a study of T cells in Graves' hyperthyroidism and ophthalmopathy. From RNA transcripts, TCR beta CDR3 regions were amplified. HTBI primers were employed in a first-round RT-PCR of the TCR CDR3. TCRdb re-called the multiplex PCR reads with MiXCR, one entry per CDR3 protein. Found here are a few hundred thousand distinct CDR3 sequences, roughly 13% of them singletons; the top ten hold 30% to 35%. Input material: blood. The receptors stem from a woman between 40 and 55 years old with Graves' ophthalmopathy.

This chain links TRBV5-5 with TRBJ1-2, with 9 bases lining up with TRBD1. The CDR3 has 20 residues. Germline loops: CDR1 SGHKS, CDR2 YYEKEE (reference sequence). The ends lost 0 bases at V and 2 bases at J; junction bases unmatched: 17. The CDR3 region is CASSLGGSRDRVGSNYGYTF. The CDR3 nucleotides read TGTGCCAGCAGCTTGGGGGGGTCCCGGGACAGGGTTGGGTCCAACTATGGCTACACCTTC.

CDR3 DNA sequence: TGTGCCACCAGTGATCCAAACAGGGAAGGGAATGAGCAGTTCTTC. This gives the protein CATSDPNREGNEQFF. The rearrangement joins TRBV24-1 to TRBJ2-1, with D tentatively TRBD1 (6 bases). V lost 3 bases and J lost 7, with 15 bases in between. Germline assignment: CDR1 KGHDR and CDR2 SFDVKD. The CDR3 is 15 residues long.

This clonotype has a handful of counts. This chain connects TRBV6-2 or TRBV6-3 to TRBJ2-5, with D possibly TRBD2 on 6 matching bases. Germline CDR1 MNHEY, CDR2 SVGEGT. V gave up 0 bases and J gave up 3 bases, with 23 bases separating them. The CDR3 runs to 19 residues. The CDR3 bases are TGTGCCAGCAGTTACTCGACAATGGGGGGTTTTTTTTCGAAAGAGACCCAGTACTTC. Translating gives CASSYSTMGGFFSKETQYF.

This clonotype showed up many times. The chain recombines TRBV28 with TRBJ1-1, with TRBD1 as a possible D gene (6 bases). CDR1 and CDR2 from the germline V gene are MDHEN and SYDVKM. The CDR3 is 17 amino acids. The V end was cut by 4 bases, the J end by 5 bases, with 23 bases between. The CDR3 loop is CASSSPPGGQEETEAFF. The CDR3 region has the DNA TGTGCCAGCAGTTCCCCCCCGGGGGGGCAGGAGGAAACTGAAGCTTTCTTT.

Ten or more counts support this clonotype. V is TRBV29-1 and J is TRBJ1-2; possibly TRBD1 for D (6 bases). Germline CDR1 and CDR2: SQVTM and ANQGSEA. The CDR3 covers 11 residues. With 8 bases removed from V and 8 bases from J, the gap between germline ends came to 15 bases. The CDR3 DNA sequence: TGCAGCCTCAAGACAGGAGAGGGCTACACCTTC. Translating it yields CSLKTGEGYTF.

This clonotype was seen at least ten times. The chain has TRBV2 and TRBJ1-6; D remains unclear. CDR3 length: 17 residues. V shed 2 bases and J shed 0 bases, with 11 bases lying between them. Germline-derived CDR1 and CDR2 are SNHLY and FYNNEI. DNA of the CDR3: TGTGCCAGCAGTGAAACGCACGAGAGCTCCTATAATTCACCCCTCCACTTT. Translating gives CASSETHESSYNSPLHF. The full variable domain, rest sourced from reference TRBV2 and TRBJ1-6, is EPEVTQTPSHQVTQMGQEVILRCVPISNHLYFYWYRQILGQKVEFLVSFYNNEISEKSEIFDDQFSVERPDGSNFTLKIRSTKLEDSAMYFCASSETHESSYNSPLHFGNGTRLTVT.

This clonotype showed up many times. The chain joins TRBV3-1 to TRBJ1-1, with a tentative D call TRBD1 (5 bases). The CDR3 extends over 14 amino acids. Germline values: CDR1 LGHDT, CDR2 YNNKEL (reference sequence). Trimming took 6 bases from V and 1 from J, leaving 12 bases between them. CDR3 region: CASRERGWNTEAFF. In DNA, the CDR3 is TGTGCCAGCAGAGAGAGGGGTTGGAACACTGAAGCTTTCTTT.

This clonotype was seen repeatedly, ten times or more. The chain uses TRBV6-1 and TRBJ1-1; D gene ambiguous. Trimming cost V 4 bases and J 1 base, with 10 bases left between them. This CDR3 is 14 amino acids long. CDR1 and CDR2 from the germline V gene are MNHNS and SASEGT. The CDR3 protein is CASSAPGENTEAFF. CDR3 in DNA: TGTGCCAGCAGTGCCCCGGGAGAGAACACTGAAGCTTTCTTT.

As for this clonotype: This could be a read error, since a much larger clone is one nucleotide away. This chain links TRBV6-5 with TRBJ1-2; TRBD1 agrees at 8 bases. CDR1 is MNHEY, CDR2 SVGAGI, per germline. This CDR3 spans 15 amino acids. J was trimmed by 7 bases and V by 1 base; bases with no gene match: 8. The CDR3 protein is CASSYLGQEKRGYTF. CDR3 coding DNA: TGTGCCAGCAGTTACTTGGGACAGGAGAAACGTGGCTACACCTTC.

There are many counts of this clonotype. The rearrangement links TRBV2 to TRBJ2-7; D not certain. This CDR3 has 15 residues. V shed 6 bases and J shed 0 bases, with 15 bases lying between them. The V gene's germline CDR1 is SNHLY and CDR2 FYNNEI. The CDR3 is CASSEPGGRSYEQYF. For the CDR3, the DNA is TGTGCCAGCAGCGAACCTGGTGGACGCTCCTACGAGCAGTACTTC. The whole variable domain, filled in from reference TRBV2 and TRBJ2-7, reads EPEVTQTPSHQVTQMGQEVILRCVPISNHLYFYWYRQILGQKVEFLVSFYNNEISEKSEIFDDQFSVERPDGSNFTLKIRSTKLEDSAMYFCASSEPGGRSYEQYFGPGTRLTVT.

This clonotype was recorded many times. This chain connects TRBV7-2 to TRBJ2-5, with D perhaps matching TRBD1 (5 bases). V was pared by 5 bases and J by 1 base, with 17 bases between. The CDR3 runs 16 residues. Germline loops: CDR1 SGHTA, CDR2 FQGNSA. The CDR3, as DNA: TGTGCCAGCAGCCCTCGCCAAGGGGAAGGCCAAGAGACCCAGTACTTC. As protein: CASSPRQGEGQETQYF.

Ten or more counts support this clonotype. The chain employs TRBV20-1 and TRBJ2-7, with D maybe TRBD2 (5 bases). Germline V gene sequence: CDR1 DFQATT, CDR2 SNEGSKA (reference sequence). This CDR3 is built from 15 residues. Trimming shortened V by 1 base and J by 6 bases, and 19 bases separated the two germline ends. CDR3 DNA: TGCAGTGCTAGAGGCCCCGCTGAACTTGGGAGCGAGCAGTACTTC. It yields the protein CSARGPAELGSEQYF.

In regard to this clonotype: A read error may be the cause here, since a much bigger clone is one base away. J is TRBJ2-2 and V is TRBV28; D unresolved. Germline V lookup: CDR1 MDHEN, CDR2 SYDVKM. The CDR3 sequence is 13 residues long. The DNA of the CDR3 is TGTGTCAGCAGTTCCCAAAACACCGGGGAGCTGTTTTTT. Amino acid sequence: CVSSSQNTGELFF.

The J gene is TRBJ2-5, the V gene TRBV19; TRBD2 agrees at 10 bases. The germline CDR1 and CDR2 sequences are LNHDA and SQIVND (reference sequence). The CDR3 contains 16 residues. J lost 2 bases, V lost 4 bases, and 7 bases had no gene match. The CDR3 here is CASSSWTSGEQETQYF. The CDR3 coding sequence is TGTGCCAGTAGTAGTTGGACTAGCGGAGAACAAGAGACCCAGTACTTC.

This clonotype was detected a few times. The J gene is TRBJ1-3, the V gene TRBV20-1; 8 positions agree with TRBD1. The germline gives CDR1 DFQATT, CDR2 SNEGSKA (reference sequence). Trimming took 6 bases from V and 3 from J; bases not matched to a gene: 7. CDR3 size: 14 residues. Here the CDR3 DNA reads TGCAGTGCGCTGACAGGGGCTTTTGGAAACACCATATATTTT. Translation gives CSALTGAFGNTIYF.

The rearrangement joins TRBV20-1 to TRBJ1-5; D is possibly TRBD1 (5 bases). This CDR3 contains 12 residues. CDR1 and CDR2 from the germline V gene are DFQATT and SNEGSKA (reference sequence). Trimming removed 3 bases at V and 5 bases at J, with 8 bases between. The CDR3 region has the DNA TGCAGTGCTAGTGGGGGAGATCAGCCCCAGCATTTT. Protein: CSASGGDQPQHF.

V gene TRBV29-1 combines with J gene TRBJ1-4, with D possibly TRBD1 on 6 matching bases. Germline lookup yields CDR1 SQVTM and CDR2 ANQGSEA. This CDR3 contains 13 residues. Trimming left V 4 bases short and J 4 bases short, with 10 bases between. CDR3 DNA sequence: TGCAGCGTTGTTCAAGGGGGTAATGAAAAACTGTTTTTT. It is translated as CSVVQGGNEKLFF.

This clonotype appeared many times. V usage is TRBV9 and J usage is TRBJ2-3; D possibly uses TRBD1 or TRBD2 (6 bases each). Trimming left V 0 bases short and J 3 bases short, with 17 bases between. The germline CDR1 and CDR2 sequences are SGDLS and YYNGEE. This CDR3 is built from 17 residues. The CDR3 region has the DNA TGTGCCAGCAGCGTAGCACGCGGGACACGGGAAACAGATACGCAGTATTTT. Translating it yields CASSVARGTRETDTQYF.

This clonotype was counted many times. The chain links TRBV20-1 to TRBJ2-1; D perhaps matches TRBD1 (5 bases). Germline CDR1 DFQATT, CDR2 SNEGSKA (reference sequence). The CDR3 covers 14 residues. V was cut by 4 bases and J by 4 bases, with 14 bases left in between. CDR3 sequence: CSATWGHSYNEQFF. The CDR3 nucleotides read TGCAGTGCTACCTGGGGCCATTCTTACAATGAGCAGTTCTTC.

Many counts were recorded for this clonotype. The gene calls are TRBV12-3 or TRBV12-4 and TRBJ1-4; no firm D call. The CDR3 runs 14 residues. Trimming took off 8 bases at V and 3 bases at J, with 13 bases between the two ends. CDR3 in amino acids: CASRSGVPNEKLFF. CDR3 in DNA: TGTGCCAGCCGCTCCGGGGTACCTAATGAAAAACTGTTTTTT.

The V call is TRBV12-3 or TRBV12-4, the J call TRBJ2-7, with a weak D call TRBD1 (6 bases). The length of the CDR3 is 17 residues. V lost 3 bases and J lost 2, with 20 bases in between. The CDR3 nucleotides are TGTGCCAGCAGTTTGAGAGGAATGTCCAGGGGCGCCTACGAGCAGTACTTC. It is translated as CASSLRGMSRGAYEQYF.

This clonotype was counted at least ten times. As DNA, the CDR3 is TGTGCCAGCAGCTTGGAGACGGGACTAGCGGGGAGTGACGATGAGCAGTTCTTC. Translated, it gives CASSLETGLAGSDDEQFF. The V and J genes are TRBV11-2 and TRBJ2-1, with 13 bases fitting TRBD2. The CDR3 runs 18 residues. Germline CDR1 reads SGHAT; CDR2 reads FQNNGV. V shed 3 bases, J shed 8 bases, and the junction held 13 bases outside the gene matches.

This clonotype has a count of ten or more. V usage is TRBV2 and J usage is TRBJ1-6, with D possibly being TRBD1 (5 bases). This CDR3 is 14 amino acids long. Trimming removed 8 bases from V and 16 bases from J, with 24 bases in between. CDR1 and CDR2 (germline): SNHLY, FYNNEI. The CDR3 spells CASLQEKKGVGLHF. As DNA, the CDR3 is TGTGCCAGCTTACAGGAGAAGAAAGGTGTCGGGCTCCACTTT.

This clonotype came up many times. CDR3 coding DNA: TGCGCCAGCAGTGAAGGATTGAGGTCCGAAGCTTTCTTT. Translating it yields CASSEGLRSEAFF. The gene calls are TRBV10-1 and TRBJ1-1; no firm D call. Germline V gene sequence: CDR1 WNHNN, CDR2 SYGVQD (reference sequence). The CDR3 loop spans 13 amino acids. Deletions cut 3 bases from V and 8 bases from J, with 13 bases between.

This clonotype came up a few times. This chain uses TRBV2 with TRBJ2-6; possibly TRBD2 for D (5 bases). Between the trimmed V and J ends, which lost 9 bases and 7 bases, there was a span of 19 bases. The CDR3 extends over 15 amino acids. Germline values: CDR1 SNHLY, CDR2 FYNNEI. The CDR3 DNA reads TGTGCCAGTCGTCGACGGGGTTTGGGAGCCAACGTCCTGACTTTC. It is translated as CASRRRGLGANVLTF.

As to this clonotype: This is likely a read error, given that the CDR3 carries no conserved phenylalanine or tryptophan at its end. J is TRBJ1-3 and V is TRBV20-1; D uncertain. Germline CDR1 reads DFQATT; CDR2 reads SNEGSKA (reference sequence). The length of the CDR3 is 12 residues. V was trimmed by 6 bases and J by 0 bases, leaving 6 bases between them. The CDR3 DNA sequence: TGCAGTGCCGTAATCTCTGGAAACACCATATATCTT. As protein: CSAVISGNTIYL.

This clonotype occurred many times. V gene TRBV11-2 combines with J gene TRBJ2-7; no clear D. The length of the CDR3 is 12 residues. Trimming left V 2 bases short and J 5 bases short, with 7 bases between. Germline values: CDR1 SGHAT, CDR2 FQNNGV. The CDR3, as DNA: TGTGCCAGCAGCTTAAGGGTCCACGAGCAGTACTTC. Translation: CASSLRVHEQYF.

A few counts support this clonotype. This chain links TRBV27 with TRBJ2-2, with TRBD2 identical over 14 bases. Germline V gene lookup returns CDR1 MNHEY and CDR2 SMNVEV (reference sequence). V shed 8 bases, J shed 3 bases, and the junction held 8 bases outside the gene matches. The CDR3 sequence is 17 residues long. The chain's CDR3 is CASGGLAGVVDTGELFF. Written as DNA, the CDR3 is TGTGCCAGCGGGGGACTAGCGGGAGTTGTGGACACCGGGGAGCTGTTTTTT.

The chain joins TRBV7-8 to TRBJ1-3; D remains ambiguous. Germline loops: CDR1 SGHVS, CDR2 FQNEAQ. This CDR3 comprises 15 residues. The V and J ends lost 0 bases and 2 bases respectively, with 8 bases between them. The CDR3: CASSLAKTPGNTIYF. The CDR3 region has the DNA TGTGCCAGCAGCTTAGCCAAGACTCCTGGAAACACCATATATTTT.

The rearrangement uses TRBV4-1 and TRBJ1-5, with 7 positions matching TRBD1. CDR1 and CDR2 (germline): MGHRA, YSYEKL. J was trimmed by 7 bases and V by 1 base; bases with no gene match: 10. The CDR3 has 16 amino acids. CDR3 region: CASSQGFRGGGQPQHF. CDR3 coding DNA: TGCGCCAGCAGCCAAGGGTTCAGGGGGGGAGGGCAGCCCCAGCATTTT.

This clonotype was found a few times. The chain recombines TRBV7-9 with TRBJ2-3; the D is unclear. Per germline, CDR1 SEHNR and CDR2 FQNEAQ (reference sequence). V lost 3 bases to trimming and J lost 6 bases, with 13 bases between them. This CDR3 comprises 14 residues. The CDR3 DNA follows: TGTGCCAGCAGCTTTGGCGATCCCGGGGATACGCAGTATTTT. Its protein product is CASSFGDPGDTQYF.